A single sample is the source of the 25 T cell receptor beta chains below, sequenced in a study of cytomegalovirus exposure and HLA in healthy donors. Primers for the PCR totalled 60 Vbeta and 13 Jbeta. This table comes from immunoSEQ multiplex PCR, and its TCRdb copy is limited to in-frame clones, with some not included. The top ten clones hold 6.5% to 8% of a sample with under 150,000 clones, 65% to 85% of them seen once. The source material was PBMCs. These receptors were taken from a woman aged 40 to 55 in good health and CMV-seropositive.

V usage is TRBV4-1 and J usage is TRBJ2-2; maybe TRBD1 (8 bases). The germline CDR1 and CDR2 sequences are MGHRA and YSYEKL. The V gene lost 2 bases and the J gene lost 1 base, with 14 bases spanning the gap. CDR3 length: 17 amino acids. CDR3 DNA: TGCGCCAGCAGCCAAAACAGGGGGGGCTTGAACACCGGGGAGCTGTTTTTT. Its protein is CASSQNRGGLNTGELFF.

The CDR3 is CASSSLDSSSYNEQFF. CDR3 nucleotides: TGTGCCAGCAGTTCATTGGACAGCAGCTCCTACAATGAGCAGTTCTTC. V and J are TRBV28 and TRBJ2-1; a possible D gene is TRBD1 (6 bases). Germline CDR1 reads MDHEN; CDR2 reads SYDVKM. CDR3 length: 16 amino acids. V lost 4 bases to trimming and J lost 0 bases, with 13 bases between them. The full variable domain, with the rest looked up from reference TRBV28 and TRBJ2-1, is DVKVTQSSRYLVKRTGEKVFLECVQDMDHENMFWYRQDPGLGLRLIYFSYDVKMKEKGDIPEGYSVSREKKERFSLILESASTNQTSMYLCASSSLDSSSYNEQFFGPGTRLTVL.

Here the CDR3 DNA reads TGTGCCAGCAGCTTAGTGGCGGGGTACGAGCAGTACTTC. Translation gives CASSLVAGYEQYF. The chain joins TRBV11-3 to TRBJ2-7; D might be TRBD2 (6 bases). Per germline, CDR1 SGHNT and CDR2 YENEEA. The CDR3 sequence is 13 residues long. V lost 1 base and J 4 bases, leaving 8 bases between the germline ends.

A few counts support this clone. Additional DNA sequences in this sample encode the identical CDR3. V gene TRBV9 combines with J gene TRBJ2-7, with TRBD1 matching over 7 bases. V was clipped by 3 bases and J by 7 bases; unmatched bases: 19. This CDR3 has 17 residues. Germline loops: CDR1 SGDLS, CDR2 YYNGEE. CDR3 coding DNA: TGTGCCAGCAGCGATACCCCCCGGGACAGACTTTTCTGGGAGCAGTACTTC. This translates into CASSDTPRDRLFWEQYF.

As for this clone: Mismatch with germline at one junction end may stem from a read error. This sequence joins TRBV10-1 and TRBJ1-4; D is perhaps TRBD1 (6 bases). CDR1 WNHNN and CDR2 SYGVQD come from the germline V gene (reference sequence). The CDR3 consists of 13 residues. CDR3 DNA: TGCGCCAGCAGTGAGTCTGCCAGGGGCAAACTGGTTTTT. The encoded protein is CASSESARGKLVF.

The chain has TRBV18 and TRBJ1-5; TRBD1 matches 9 bases. This CDR3 has 16 residues. Trimming took 3 bases from V and 3 from J; bases not matched to a gene: 6. From germline, CDR1 is KGHSH and CDR2 LQKENI. The CDR3 DNA reads TGTGCCAGCTCACCCCCCGGGACAGGGAACAATCAGCCCCAGCATTTT. The encoded protein is CASSPPGTGNNQPQHF.

This clone has only a few counts. The V call is TRBV5-6, the J call TRBJ1-1; D not certain. The CDR3 is made up of 13 amino acids. Germline lookup yields CDR1 SGHDT and CDR2 YYEEEE. Trimming stripped 3 bases from V and 2 bases from J, with 8 bases between. The CDR3: CASSWGANTEAFF. CDR3 DNA: TGTGCCAGCAGCTGGGGAGCTAACACTGAAGCTTTCTTT.

The chain links TRBV13 to TRBJ1-2; no firm D call. Deletions cut 1 base from V and 8 bases from J, with 8 bases between. The CDR3 sequence is 12 residues long. CDR1 is PRHDT, CDR2 FYEKMQ, per germline (reference sequence). The CDR3 loop reads CASSLASLGYTF. In nucleotides, the CDR3 is TGTGCCAGCAGCTTAGCTTCTCTGGGCTACACCTTC.

V usage is TRBV6-5 and J usage is TRBJ1-5, with a possible D match to TRBD1 (5 bases). V was pared by 7 bases and J by 4 bases, with 8 bases between. The CDR3 length is 12 residues. Per germline, CDR1 MNHEY and CDR2 SVGAGI. CDR3 DNA: TGTGCCAGCACGGAGGGGAATCAGCCCCAGCATTTT. It yields the protein CASTEGNQPQHF.

V is TRBV9 and J is TRBJ1-3; 8 bases agree with TRBD1. This CDR3 spans 17 amino acids. The V gene end was trimmed by 6 bases and the J gene end by 3 bases; junction bases not matched to a gene: 14. Germline CDR1 is SGDLS and CDR2 is YYNGEE. DNA of the CDR3: TGTGCCAGCACCCCGGACAGGGTGGGGATTTTTGGAAACACCATATATTTT. It codes for CASTPDRVGIFGNTIYF.

The chain recombines TRBV7-9 with TRBJ2-7; TRBD1 agrees at 7 bases. The length of the CDR3 is 14 residues. V shed 7 bases, J shed 2 bases, and the junction held 8 bases outside the gene matches. Germline CDR1 SEHNR, CDR2 FQNEAQ (reference sequence). The CDR3 spells CASTGQDLTYEQYF. DNA of the CDR3: TGTGCCAGCACTGGACAGGACTTAACCTACGAGCAGTACTTC.

The CDR3 loop reads CASSIAGWDGYTF. CDR3 nucleotides: TGTGCCAGTAGTATCGCGGGGTGGGATGGCTACACCTTC. The chain couples TRBV19 to TRBJ1-2; D gene unclear. Germline assignment: CDR1 LNHDA and CDR2 SQIVND (reference sequence). CDR3 length equals 13 residues. V was cut by 3 bases and J by 6 bases, with 11 bases left in between. Based on the CDR3 plus reference TRBV19 and TRBJ1-2, the full variable domain is DGGITQSPKYLFRKEGQNVTLSCEQNLNHDAMYWYRQDPGQGLRLIYYSQIVNDFQKGDIAEGYSVSREKKESFPLTVTSAQKNPTAFYLCASSIAGWDGYTFGSGTRLTVV.

The gene calls are TRBV5-1 and TRBJ2-7; 14 bases align to TRBD2. Germline assignment: CDR1 SGHRS and CDR2 YFSETQ. V gave up 1 base and J gave up 0 bases; unmatched junction bases: 12. The CDR3 sequence is 20 residues long. CDR3 in amino acids: CASSLQPRGLAGGSSYEQYF. CDR3 DNA: TGCGCCAGCAGCTTGCAACCTCGCGGACTAGCGGGGGGTAGCTCCTACGAGCAGTACTTC.

The chain has TRBV10-1 and TRBJ2-1; 8 bases are a match to TRBD2. This CDR3 is 14 amino acids long. J gave up 12 bases and V 5 bases, and 12 bases lay outside the gene matches. Germline CDR1 WNHNN, CDR2 SYGVQD (reference sequence). CDR3 in DNA: TGCGCCAGCAGTCCCGTTGGAGCGGGGGATCGGCAGTTCTTC. Translating gives CASSPVGAGDRQFF.

This chain links TRBV11-2 with TRBJ1-4; TRBD1 might be the D (5 bases). Per germline, CDR1 SGHAT and CDR2 FQNNGV. Between the trimmed V and J ends, which lost 1 base and 7 bases, there was a span of 13 bases. This CDR3 has 15 residues. The CDR3 DNA reads as TGTGCCAGCAGCTTAGCCCCAGGACACAGTGAAAAACTGTTTTTT. This sequence encodes CASSLAPGHSEKLFF.

The chain couples TRBV5-1 to TRBJ2-2, with 8 bases aligning to TRBD1. After removal of 2 bases from V and 4 bases from J, the junction contained 4 bases not matched to a gene. Germline loops: CDR1 SGHRS, CDR2 YFSETQ. This CDR3 spans 15 amino acids. DNA of the CDR3: TGCGCCAGCAGCTTCACAGGACAGGGCACCGGGGAGCTGTTTTTT. It translates to CASSFTGQGTGELFF.

The DNA of the CDR3 is TGCGCCAGCAGTGGTCAGCGGGGGGGAAACACAGATACGCAGTATTTT. It encodes CASSGQRGGNTDTQYF. This chain joins TRBV10-1 and TRBJ2-3; TRBD2 matches 10 bases. The CDR3 consists of 16 residues. The V gene's germline CDR1 is WNHNN and CDR2 SYGVQD (reference sequence). V trimming: 4 bases; J trimming: 2 bases; junction bases outside the gene matches: 6.

The chain carries TRBV27 and TRBJ2-1; 11 nucleotides align to TRBD2. CDR3 size: 15 residues. Trimming at V came to 3 bases and at J to 9 bases, leaving 7 bases not matched to a gene. CDR1 is MNHEY and CDR2 is SMNVEV in the germline V gene (reference sequence). CDR3 sequence (DNA): TGTGCCAGCAGTTTTAGTAGCGGGGGGGCCGCTGAGCAGTTCTTC. This encodes CASSFSSGGAAEQFF.

This clone came up a few times. This chain joins TRBV9 and TRBJ1-2; D remains unclear. The CDR3 consists of 14 residues. The germline gives CDR1 SGDLS, CDR2 YYNGEE. The germline V and J ends were trimmed by 3 bases and 4 bases, with 13 bases remaining between them. The CDR3 is CASSADSGTYGYTF. The CDR3 DNA sequence: TGTGCCAGCAGCGCGGATTCGGGAACCTATGGCTACACCTTC.

V and J are TRBV6-4 and TRBJ2-5; 7 nucleotides line up with TRBD2. Germline V lookup: CDR1 MRHNA, CDR2 SNTAGT. The CDR3 covers 14 residues. V lost 3 bases to trimming and J lost 5 bases; unmatched junction nucleotides: 6. This chain's CDR3 is CASSDGAGTETQYF. In DNA, the CDR3 is TGTGCCAGCAGTGATGGAGCGGGGACGGAGACCCAGTACTTC.

V and J are TRBV5-1 and TRBJ2-3; 9 nucleotides match TRBD2. Looked up from germline, CDR1 is SGHRS and CDR2 is YFSETQ. Trimming took 4 bases from V and 1 from J; bases not matched to a gene: 4. This CDR3 region has 15 residues. CDR3 sequence (DNA): TGCGCCAGCAGCGGTAGCGGGGGACGCACAGATACGCAGTATTTT. Translated: CASSGSGGRTDTQYF. The variable domain in full, completed from reference TRBV5-1 and TRBJ2-3, reads KAGVTQTPRYLIKTRGQQVTLSCSPISGHRSVSWYQQTPGQGLQFLFEYFSETQRNKGNFPGRFSGRQFSNSRSEMNVSTLELGDSALYLCASSGSGGRTDTQYFGPGTRLTVL.

This clone was counted a few times. The chain links TRBV19 to TRBJ1-3, with D perhaps TRBD1 (5 bases). Germline V lookup: CDR1 LNHDA, CDR2 SQIVND (reference sequence). Trimming pared 7 bases from V and 0 bases from J, leaving 13 bases between. The CDR3 totals 15 residues. CDR3 residues: CASTTVQSSGNTIYF. CDR3 sequence (DNA): TGTGCCAGTACGACAGTTCAAAGCTCTGGAAACACCATATATTTT. The full variable domain, in which reference TRBV19 and TRBJ1-3 provide the parts outside the CDR3, is DGGITQSPKYLFRKEGQNVTLSCEQNLNHDAMYWYRQDPGQGLRLIYYSQIVNDFQKGDIAEGYSVSREKKESFPLTVTSAQKNPTAFYLCASTTVQSSGNTIYFGEGSWLTVV.

This clone came up a few times. The rearrangement uses TRBV6-1 and TRBJ2-1; the match to TRBD1 covers 10 bases. The CDR3 extends over 19 amino acids. V was clipped by 4 bases and J by 0 bases; unmatched bases: 12. Looked up from germline, CDR1 is MNHNS and CDR2 is SASEGT. This CDR3 reads CASSVDGTGVESSYNEQFF. The CDR3 DNA follows: TGTGCCAGCAGTGTTGACGGGACAGGGGTCGAAAGCTCCTACAATGAGCAGTTCTTC.

V gene TRBV7-3 combines with J gene TRBJ2-3; TRBD2 aligns across 11 bases. The CDR3 totals 18 residues. The germline V gene encodes CDR1 SGHTA and CDR2 FQGTGA. V trimming: 6 bases; J trimming: 0 bases; junction bases outside the gene matches: 11. The CDR3 sequence: CASSPEVSGGVSTDTQYF. The DNA for the CDR3 is TGTGCCAGCAGTCCCGAGGTTAGCGGGGGGGTTAGCACAGATACGCAGTATTTT.

This rearrangement joins TRBV6-5 to TRBJ2-7; D is perhaps TRBD2 (6 bases). The CDR3 totals 13 residues. Trimming removed 1 base at V and 6 bases at J, with 10 bases between. Germline V gene sequence: CDR1 MNHEY, CDR2 SVGAGI. The CDR3 nucleotides are TGTGCCAGCAGTTACTTTCGAGCGGGCGAGCAGTACTTC. Translated, it gives CASSYFRAGEQYF.